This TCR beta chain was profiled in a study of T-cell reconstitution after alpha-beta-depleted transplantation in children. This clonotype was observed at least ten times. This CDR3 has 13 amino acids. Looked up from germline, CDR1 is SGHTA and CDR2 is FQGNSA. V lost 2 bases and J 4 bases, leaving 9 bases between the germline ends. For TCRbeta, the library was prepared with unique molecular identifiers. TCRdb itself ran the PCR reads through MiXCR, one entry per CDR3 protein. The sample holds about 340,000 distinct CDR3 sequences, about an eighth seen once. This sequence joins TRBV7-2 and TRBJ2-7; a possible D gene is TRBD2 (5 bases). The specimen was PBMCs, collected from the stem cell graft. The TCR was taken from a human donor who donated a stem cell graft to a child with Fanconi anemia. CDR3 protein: CASSLREKYEQYF. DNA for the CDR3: TGTGCCAGCAGCTTAAGGGAGAAATACGAGCAGTACTTC.